This T cell receptor beta chain was recovered during a study of blood T cell repertoires in COVID-19. Study summary: Specimens from acute and convalescent COVID-19 originated in the United States, Italy and Spain. The cDNA or gDNA used as material had been derived from T cells, B-cell-depleted T cells, or PBMCs.

The CDR3 loop spans 21 amino acids. Germline CDR1 reads WNHNN; CDR2 reads SYGVQD (reference sequence). Germline trimming cut 8 bases from V and 5 bases from J; bases unmatched to any gene: 30. Generated by immunoSEQ multiplex PCR, the TCRdb table keeps only in-frame clones and is missing some. Of just under 150,000 clones detected, about 91% appear once; the ten largest clones hold over 0.75%. This clone was seen just once. The chain links TRBV10-1 to TRBJ2-1; 7 bases align to TRBD2. Sequencing was done on a sample of peripheral blood. The sequence came from a woman in her 50s with acute or convalescent COVID-19. The CDR3 DNA is TGCGCCAGCTCCCAGATGACACTAAGCGGGAAACGGCCGGTCGTCCACAATGAGCAGTTCTTC. Protein sequence: CASSQMTLSGKRPVVHNEQFF.